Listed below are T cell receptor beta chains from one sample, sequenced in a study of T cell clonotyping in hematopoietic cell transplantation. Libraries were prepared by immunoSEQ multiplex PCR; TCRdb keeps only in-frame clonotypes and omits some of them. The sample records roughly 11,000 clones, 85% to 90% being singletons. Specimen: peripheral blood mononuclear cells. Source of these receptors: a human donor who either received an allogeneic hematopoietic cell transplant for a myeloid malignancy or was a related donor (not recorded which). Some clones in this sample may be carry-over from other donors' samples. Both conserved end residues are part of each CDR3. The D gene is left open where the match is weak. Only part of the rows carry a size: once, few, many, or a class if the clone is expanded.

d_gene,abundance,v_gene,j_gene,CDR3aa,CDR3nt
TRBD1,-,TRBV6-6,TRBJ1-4,CASSYPGQGYEKLFF,TGTGCCAGCAGTTACCCGGGACAGGGGTATGAAAAACTGTTTTTT
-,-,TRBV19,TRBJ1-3,CASMAPENWVTIYF,TGTGCCAGTATGGCCCCTGAGAATTGGGTCACCATATATTTT
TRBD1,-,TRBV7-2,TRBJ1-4,CASSLATGTNEKLFF,TGTGCCAGCAGCTTAGCGACAGGGACTAATGAAAAACTGTTTTTT
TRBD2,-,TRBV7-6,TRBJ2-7,CASSVLSGESSYEQYF,TGTGCCAGCAGCGTACTAAGCGGGGAGAGCTCCTACGAGCAGTACTTC
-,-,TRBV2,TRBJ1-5,CASNDNAVYEPQHF,TGTGCCAGCAATGACAATGCGGTGTACGAGCCCCAGCATTTT
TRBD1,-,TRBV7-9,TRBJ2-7,CASSPAMRTGSYEQYF,TGTGCCAGCAGCCCCGCGATGAGGACAGGGAGCTACGAGCAGTACTTC
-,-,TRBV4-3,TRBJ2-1,CASSQVGGAGYNEQFF,TGCGCCAGCAGCCAAGTCGGAGGGGCTGGGTACAATGAGCAGTTCTTC
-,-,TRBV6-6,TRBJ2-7,CASSRGRTSEYEQYF,TGTGCCAGCAGCCGCGGACGGACGTCTGAGTACGAGCAGTACTTC
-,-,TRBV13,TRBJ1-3,CASIRGSSGSGNTIYF,TGTGCCAGCATCCGAGGCAGTTCAGGATCTGGAAACACCATATATTTT
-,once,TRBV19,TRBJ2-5,CASSALQWGETQYF,TGTGCCAGTAGTGCCCTCCAGTGGGGAGAGACCCAGTACTTC
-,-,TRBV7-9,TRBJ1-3,CASLSGAVGNTIYF,TGTGCCAGCCTTAGTGGAGCTGTTGGAAACACCATATATTTT
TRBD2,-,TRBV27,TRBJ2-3,CASSPGTRSDTQYF,TGTGCCAGCAGTCCCGGGACTAGATCTGATACGCAGTATTTT
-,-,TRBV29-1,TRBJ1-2,CSVETRAFTGGYTF,TGCAGCGTTGAAACCAGGGCTTTTACAGGTGGCTACACCTTC
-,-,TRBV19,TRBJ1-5,CASSIRDDQPQHF,TGTGCCAGTAGTATAAGGGATGATCAGCCCCAGCATTTT
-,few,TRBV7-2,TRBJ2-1,CASSLSPARRSYNEQFF,TGTGCCAGCAGCTTAAGCCCCGCCAGACGCTCCTACAATGAGCAGTTCTTC
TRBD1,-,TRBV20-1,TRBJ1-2,CSAWDRDRYTF,TGCAGTGCTTGGGACAGGGACCGCTACACCTTC
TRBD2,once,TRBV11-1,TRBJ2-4,CASSLAGLAGENIQYF,TGTGCCAGCAGCTTAGCGGGTCTAGCGGGGGAAAACATTCAGTACTTC
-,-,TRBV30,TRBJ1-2,CAWSESENNYGYTF,TGTGCCTGGAGTGAGTCAGAAAATAACTATGGCTACACCTTC
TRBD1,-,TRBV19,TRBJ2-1,CASSSGTGYEQFF,TGTGCCAGTAGTAGTGGGACAGGGTATGAGCAGTTCTTC
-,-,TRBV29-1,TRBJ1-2,CSVDRLDYGYTF,TGCAGCGTCGACAGACTAGACTATGGCTACACCTTC
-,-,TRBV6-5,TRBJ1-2,CASNRQITYGYTF,TGTGCCAGCAATCGACAGATCACCTATGGCTACACCTTC
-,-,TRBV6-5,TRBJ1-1,CASSYGGQGSTEAFF,TGTGCCAGCAGTTACGGGGGTCAGGGGAGCACTGAAGCTTTCTTT
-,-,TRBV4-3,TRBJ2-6,CASSQERKGLKRFFSGANVLTF,TGCGCCAGCAGCCAAGAGAGGAAGGGACTCAAGCGGTTCTTCTCTGGGGCCAACGTCCTGACTTTC
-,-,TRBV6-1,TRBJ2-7,CASSEDWAYEQYF,TGTGCCAGCAGTGAAGACTGGGCCTACGAGCAGTACTTC
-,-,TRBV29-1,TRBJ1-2,CSVGSGGYGYTF,TGCAGCGTTGGGTCGGGAGGCTATGGCTACACCTTC
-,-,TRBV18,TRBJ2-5,CASSPQVNQETQYF,TGTGCCAGCTCACCGCAGGTAAACCAAGAGACCCAGTACTTC
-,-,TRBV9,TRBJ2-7,CASSVAGTARYEQYF,TGTGCCAGCAGCGTAGCTGGGACTGCGAGGTACGAGCAGTACTTC
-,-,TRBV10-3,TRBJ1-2,CASRWGDYGYTF,TGTGCCAGCCGCTGGGGGGACTATGGCTACACCTTC
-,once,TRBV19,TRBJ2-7,CASSMYSLSYEQYF,TGTGCCAGTAGTATGTACAGCCTGTCCTACGAGCAGTACTTC
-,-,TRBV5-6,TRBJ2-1,CASSPPAGSGNEQFF,TGTGCCAGCAGCCCCCCGGCGGGGTCGGGGAATGAGCAGTTCTTC
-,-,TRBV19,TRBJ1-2,CASSISVYGYTF,TGTGCCAGTAGTATATCGGTCTATGGCTACACCTTC
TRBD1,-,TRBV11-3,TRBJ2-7,CASSLGTGGYEQYF,TGTGCCAGCAGCTTAGGTACAGGGGGCTACGAGCAGTACTTC
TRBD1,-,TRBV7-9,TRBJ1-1,CASSFSGTGVANTEAFF,TGTGCCAGCAGTTTCTCAGGGACAGGGGTCGCGAACACTGAAGCTTTCTTT
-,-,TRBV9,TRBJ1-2,CASSVEGPGSGYTF,TGTGCCAGCAGCGTAGAAGGCCCCGGGAGCGGCTACACCTTC
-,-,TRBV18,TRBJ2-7,CASSPKRGTYEQYF,TGTGCCAGCTCACCGAAGAGAGGAACCTACGAGCAGTACTTC
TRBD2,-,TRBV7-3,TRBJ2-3,CASSLAGGRNTQYF,TGTGCCAGCAGCTTAGCGGGGGGACGGAATACGCAGTATTTT
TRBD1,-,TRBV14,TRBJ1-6,CASSQDLGTGNSPLHF,TGTGCCAGCAGCCAAGATCTCGGGACAGGGAATTCACCCCTCCACTTT
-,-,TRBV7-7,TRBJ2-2,CASSWTAAGELFF,TGTGCTAGCAGCTGGACTGCGGCCGGGGAGCTGTTTTTT
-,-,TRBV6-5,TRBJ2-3,CASRVDTQYF,TGTGCCAGCAGAGTAGATACGCAGTATTTT
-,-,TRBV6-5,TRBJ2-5,CASSYGGGRQETQYF,TGTGCCAGCAGTTATGGGGGGGGCAGGCAAGAGACCCAGTACTTC
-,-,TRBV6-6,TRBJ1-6,CASTVAGKNSPLHF,TGTGCCAGCACAGTCGCAGGGAAAAATTCACCCCTCCACTTT
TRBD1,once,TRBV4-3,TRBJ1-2,CASSEDRAPSYGYTF,TGCGCCAGCAGCGAAGACAGGGCCCCTAGCTATGGCTACACCTTC
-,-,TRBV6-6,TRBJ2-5,CASSSQGGRGETQYF,TGTGCCAGCAGCTCCCAAGGGGGGCGCGGGGAGACCCAGTACTTC
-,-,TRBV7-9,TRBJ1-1,CASSEGGGKRNTEAFF,TGTGCCAGCAGCGAAGGAGGCGGGAAAAGGAACACTGAAGCTTTCTTT
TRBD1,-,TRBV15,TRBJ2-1,CATSRRYTGGKDEQFF,TGTGCCACCAGCAGAAGATACACAGGGGGCAAGGATGAGCAGTTCTTC
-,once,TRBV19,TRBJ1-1,CASSIGAGTFAEAFF,TGTGCCAGTAGTATAGGGGCAGGGACGTTTGCTGAAGCTTTCTTT
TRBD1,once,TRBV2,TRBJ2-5,CASSGQEFQETQYF,TGTGCCAGCAGCGGACAGGAGTTCCAAGAGACCCAGTACTTC
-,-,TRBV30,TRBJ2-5,CAWSVGSRAQETQYF,TGTGCCTGGAGTGTAGGATCGCGGGCACAAGAGACCCAGTACTTC
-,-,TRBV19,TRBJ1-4,CASSSASFGGGEKLFF,TGTGCCAGTAGTTCCGCCTCGTTCGGGGGAGGTGAAAAACTGTTTTTT
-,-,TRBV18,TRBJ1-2,CASSPVGDYGYTF,TGTGCCAGCTCACCAGTAGGGGACTATGGCTACACCTTC
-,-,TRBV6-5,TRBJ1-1,CASRSTLGRTEAFF,TGTGCCAGCAGATCGACTCTAGGGAGGACTGAAGCTTTCTTT
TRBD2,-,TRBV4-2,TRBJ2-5,CASSQGTSGQETQYF,TGTGCCAGCAGCCAAGGGACTAGCGGGCAAGAGACCCAGTACTTC